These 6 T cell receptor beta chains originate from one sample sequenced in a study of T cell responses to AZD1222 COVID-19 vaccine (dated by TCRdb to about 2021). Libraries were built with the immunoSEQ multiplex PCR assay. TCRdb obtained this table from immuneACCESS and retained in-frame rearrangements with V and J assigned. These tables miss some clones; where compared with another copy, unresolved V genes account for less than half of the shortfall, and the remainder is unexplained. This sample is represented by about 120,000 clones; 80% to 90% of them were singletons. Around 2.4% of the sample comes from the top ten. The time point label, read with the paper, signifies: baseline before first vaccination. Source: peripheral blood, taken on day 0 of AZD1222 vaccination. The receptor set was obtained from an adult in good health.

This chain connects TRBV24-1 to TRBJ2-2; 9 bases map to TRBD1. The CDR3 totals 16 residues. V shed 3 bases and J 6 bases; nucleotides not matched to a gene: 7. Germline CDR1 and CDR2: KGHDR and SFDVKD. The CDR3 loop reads CATSDPQGARAGELFF. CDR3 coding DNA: TGTGCCACCAGTGATCCACAGGGGGCTCGCGCCGGGGAGCTGTTTTTT.

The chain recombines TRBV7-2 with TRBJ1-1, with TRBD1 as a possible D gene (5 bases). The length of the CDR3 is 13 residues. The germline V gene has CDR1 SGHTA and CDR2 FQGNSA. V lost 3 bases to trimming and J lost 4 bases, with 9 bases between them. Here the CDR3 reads CASSFRRGTEAFF. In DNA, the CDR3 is TGTGCCAGCAGCTTCCGGAGGGGCACTGAAGCTTTCTTT.

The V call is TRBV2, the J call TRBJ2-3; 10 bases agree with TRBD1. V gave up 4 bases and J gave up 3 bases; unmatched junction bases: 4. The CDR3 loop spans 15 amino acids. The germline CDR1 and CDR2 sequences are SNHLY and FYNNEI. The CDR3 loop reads CASSGQGAGTDTQYF. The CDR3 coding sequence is TGTGCCAGCAGTGGACAGGGGGCTGGGACAGATACGCAGTATTTT.

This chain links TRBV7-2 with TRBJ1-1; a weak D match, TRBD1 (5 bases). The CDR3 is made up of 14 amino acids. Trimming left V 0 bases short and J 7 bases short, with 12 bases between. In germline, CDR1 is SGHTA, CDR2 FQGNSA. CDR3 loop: CASSLAATAVEAFF. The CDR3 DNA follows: TGTGCCAGCAGCTTAGCCGCGACAGCCGTTGAAGCTTTCTTT.

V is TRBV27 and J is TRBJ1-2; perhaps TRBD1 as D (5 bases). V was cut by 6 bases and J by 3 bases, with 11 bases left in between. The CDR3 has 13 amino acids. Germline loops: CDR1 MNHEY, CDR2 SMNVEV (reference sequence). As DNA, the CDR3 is TGTGCCAGCAGAACCGGGACGCACTATGGCTACACCTTC. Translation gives CASRTGTHYGYTF.

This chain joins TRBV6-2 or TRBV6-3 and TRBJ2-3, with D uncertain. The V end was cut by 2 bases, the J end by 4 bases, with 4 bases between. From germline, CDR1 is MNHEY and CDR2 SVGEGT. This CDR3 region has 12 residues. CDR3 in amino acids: CASSYRPDTQYF. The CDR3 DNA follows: TGTGCCAGCAGTTACCGACCAGATACGCAGTATTTT.